This is a list of T cell receptor beta chains from one sample in a study of blood T cells in healthy people across ages. TCRdb reprocessed the 5' RACE reads via MiXCR and lists one record per CDR3 protein. The sample comprises roughly 560,000 distinct CDR3 sequences, about 24% of which are singletons, and just under 9% rests with the top ten. A further study also used this sample, focusing on T cells of mothers and their children.

Input material: blood. All receptors come from a boy younger than 18 in good health. The CDR3 runs from the conserved cysteine through the conserved F or W. The D gene is left open where the match is weak. Clone sizes are given selectively: once, few, many, or a class where the clone is expanded.

TRBJ2-3,.,.,TRBV20-1,TGCAGTGCCAGGGGGGAGTACGGCCCAGATACGCAGTATTTT,CSARGEYGPDTQYF
TRBJ2-7,.,few,TRBV6-2/TRBV6-3,TGTGCCAGCAGTTACCCAGGGACAAGATACGAGCAGTACTTC,CASSYPGTRYEQYF
TRBJ1-1,TRBD1,.,TRBV29-1,TGCAGCGCCAGGGGGGTCAGTGACACTGAAGCTTTCTTT,CSARGVSDTEAFF
TRBJ2-7,TRBD1,.,TRBV29-1,TGCAGCGTTGTGGGACAGAGAGCCTACGAGCAGTACTTC,CSVVGQRAYEQYF
TRBJ2-1,.,.,TRBV20-1,TGCAGTGCTAGACAGGCGAATGAGCAGTTCTTC,CSARQANEQFF
TRBJ2-2,.,.,TRBV7-6,TGTGCCAGCTCCCCCTGGGAAAACACCGGGGAGCTGTTTTTT,CASSPWENTGELFF
TRBJ2-7,TRBD1,many,TRBV7-8,TGTGCCAGCAGCTTAGGGTGGGGGACAGGTTTAAACGAGCAGTACTTC,CASSLGWGTGLNEQYF
TRBJ2-7,.,.,TRBV5-1,TGCGCCAGCAGCTTGGCCGACGGAGACGAGCAGTACTTC,CASSLADGDEQYF
TRBJ1-4,.,few,TRBV4-1,TGCGCCAGCAGCCAAGGGGCATCTAATGAAAAACTGTTTTTT,CASSQGASNEKLFF
TRBJ1-2,TRBD1,.,TRBV11-2,TGTGCCAGCCGCCCAATCAGGGGGATTTATGGCTACACCTTC,CASRPIRGIYGYTF
TRBJ2-5,TRBD2,.,TRBV2,TGTGCCAGCAGCGGACTAGGAGGGGAGACCCAGTACTTC,CASSGLGGETQYF
TRBJ1-5,.,.,TRBV20-1,TGCAGTGCTAGAGCCGATAGCAATCAGCCCCAGCATTTT,CSARADSNQPQHF
TRBJ1-5,.,.,TRBV6-2/TRBV6-3,TGTGCCAGCAGTACGGGGGTATCTTATGTCAGTCAGCCCCAGCATTTT,CASSTGVSYVSQPQHF
TRBJ2-7,TRBD1,few,TRBV5-5,TGTGCCAGCAGCCAGGACAGGGGGACCTACTACGAGCAGTACTTC,CASSQDRGTYYEQYF
TRBJ2-5,.,once,TRBV9,TGTGCCAGCAGCGGCGAACCGATAGGGTTAGAGACCCAGTACTTC,CASSGEPIGLETQYF
TRBJ2-7,TRBD2,.,TRBV5-6,TGTGCCAGCAGCTCGAAGGGGTTGCGGGGGTCCTACGAGCAGTACTTC,CASSSKGLRGSYEQYF
TRBJ2-1,.,few,TRBV6-2/TRBV6-3,TGTGCCAGCAGTGAGGCTTTCGGACAAGAGCAGTTCTTC,CASSEAFGQEQFF
TRBJ2-1,TRBD2,.,TRBV5-1,TGCGCCAGCAGTTTGTTAGCGGGGCCCTACAATGAGCAGTTCTTC,CASSLLAGPYNEQFF
TRBJ1-1,.,.,TRBV5-5,TGTGCCAGCAGCCTTCGTCTGGGGGCGAACACTGAAGCTTTCTTT,CASSLRLGANTEAFF
TRBJ2-1,.,.,TRBV7-2,TGTGCCAGCAGCTTCCCCGGAAAGCCGTACTACAATGAGCAGTTCTTC,CASSFPGKPYYNEQFF
TRBJ2-5,.,.,TRBV7-3,TGTGCCAGCAGCCAAATCGGGCAGACCCAGTACTTC,CASSQIGQTQYF
TRBJ2-7,TRBD2,.,TRBV4-1,TGCGCCAGCAGCCGTCTAGCGGGTCTTAACGAGCAGTACTTC,CASSRLAGLNEQYF
TRBJ2-5,TRBD2,many,TRBV9,TGTGCCAGCAGCCAGACTAGCGGGAGGGCCCAAGGCTTCGAGACCCAGTACTTC,CASSQTSGRAQGFETQYF
TRBJ1-4,.,once,TRBV6-5,TGTGCCAGCAGTTACAGTAACAGCCCTAATGAAAAACTGTTTTTT,CASSYSNSPNEKLFF
TRBJ1-2,TRBD1,.,TRBV6-6,TGTGCCAGCGGACCCTCCGGGACAGCCTATGGCTACACCTTC,CASGPSGTAYGYTF
TRBJ2-1,TRBD2,.,TRBV5-6,TGTGCCAGCAGCTTCCTAGCGGGAGTGGGTGAGCAGTTCTTC,CASSFLAGVGEQFF
TRBJ2-5,.,.,TRBV12-3/TRBV12-4,TGTGCCAGCAGTTTAGGGCCGGGGGCGATTTGGGAGACCCAGTACTTC,CASSLGPGAIWETQYF
TRBJ1-1,TRBD1,.,TRBV5-5,TGTGCCAGCAGCCACCTATTTAAGACAGGGGGTGGCACTGAAGCTTTCTTT,CASSHLFKTGGGTEAFF